The rows below give T cell receptor beta chains drawn from one sample of a study of blood T cells in healthy people across ages. TCRdb used MiXCR to reprocess the 5' RACE reads, holding one entry per CDR3 protein. Here the sample spans some 800,000 distinct CDR3 sequences, under 45% being singletons. The sequenced material came from blood. Every receptor here comes from a man in his sixties in good health. Both conserved end residues are part of each CDR3. The order of the fields is D gene, J gene, V gene, clone size, CDR3 DNA, CDR3 protein. The D gene is left open where the match is weak. Clone size, where shown, is once, few, many, or a class for clones that have expanded.

NA TRBJ2-5 TRBV9 NA TGTGCCAGCAGCGTAGAGGGACATTTCAGGGAGACCCAGTACTTC CASSVEGHFRETQYF
NA TRBJ1-2 TRBV6-1 few TGTGCCAGCCTTAACGGGGGGCGGAACTATGGCTACACCTTC CASLNGGRNYGYTF
TRBD2 TRBJ2-1 TRBV6-6 once TGTGCCAGCAGTCCGGGACTAGCGGGGGGCTCCTACAGTGAGCAGTTCTTC CASSPGLAGGSYSEQFF
NA TRBJ1-6 TRBV6-1 few TGTGCCAGCAGGGACCGGACTTCCTATTCACCCCTCCACTTT CASRDRTSYSPLHF
NA TRBJ2-7 TRBV15 few TGTGCCACCAGCAGAGTCCAGGGAAGTAGCGAGCAGTACTTC CATSRVQGSSEQYF
NA TRBJ2-5 TRBV6-1 few TGTGCCAGCACCACTGGGGGCAAGAAAGAGACCCAGTACTTC CASTTGGKKETQYF
TRBD1 TRBJ1-6 TRBV4-1 few TGCGCCAGTGTAAGCAGGGGGAGTAAGGACAGGGTATTTTCACCCCTCCACTTT CASVSRGSKDRVFSPLHF
NA TRBJ2-7 TRBV9 NA TGTGCCAGCAGCGTATCTACAGACTCCTACGAGCAGTACTTC CASSVSTDSYEQYF
TRBD2 TRBJ2-5 TRBV20-1 NA TGCAGTGCTAGGTCCTCCGCGGGGGGGCCAGGAGAGCAGTACTTC CSARSSAGGPGEQYF
TRBD2 TRBJ2-3 TRBV27 NA TGTGCCAGCAGTTTATGGAGCTCGGGGGGGGCAGATACGCAGTATTTT CASSLWSSGGADTQYF
TRBD2 TRBJ2-7 TRBV5-1 NA TGCGCCAGCAACCTCGGGGGGAGCTCCTACGAGCAGTACTTC CASNLGGSSYEQYF
NA TRBJ2-7 TRBV9 few TGTGCCAGCAGCGTAGCTTGGGGCGGAGGGGACGAGCAGTACTTC CASSVAWGGGDEQYF
NA TRBJ2-5 TRBV20-1 NA TGCAGTGCTCCCTACGGGACTCGGCAAGAGACCCAGTACTTC CSAPYGTRQETQYF
TRBD2 TRBJ2-5 TRBV20-1 few TGCAGTGCTAGAGATCGGGAGGCCGACCAAGAGACCCAGTACTTC CSARDREADQETQYF
TRBD2 TRBJ2-1 TRBV5-6 NA TGTGCCAGCAGCCAAGTACTAGCGCAGAATAAGCAGTTCTTC CASSQVLAQNKQFF
NA TRBJ2-7 TRBV29-1 many TGCAGCGTTGACCTGGGGGCCTACGAGCAGTACTTC CSVDLGAYEQYF
NA TRBJ2-3 TRBV30 NA TGTGCCTGGAGTGTGCGGGCGGGCACAGATACGCAGTATTTT CAWSVRAGTDTQYF
NA TRBJ1-2 TRBV9 NA TGTGCCAGCAGCCCAACGCTCGAGTTTTATGGCTACACCTTC CASSPTLEFYGYTF
NA TRBJ1-1 TRBV20-1 NA TGCAGTGCTAGTGATTTAATGGTAGGATACGGTGAAGCTTTCTTT CSASDLMVGYGEAFF
NA TRBJ2-1 TRBV18 few TGTGCCAGCTCCGAGACACCCAACAATGAGCAGTTCTTC CASSETPNNEQFF
TRBD1 TRBJ1-6 TRBV5-1 NA TGCGCCAGCAGGGGACAGGGGGATAATTCACCCCTCCACTTT CASRGQGDNSPLHF
TRBD2 TRBJ2-3 TRBV5-1 NA TGCGCCAGTGCGACGGGGGACTACACAGATACGCAGTATTTT CASATGDYTDTQYF
TRBD1 TRBJ1-5 TRBV19 NA TGTGCCAGTAGTCCCAAACAGGGGTTTGGCAATCAGCCCCAGCATTTT CASSPKQGFGNQPQHF
TRBD1 TRBJ2-4 TRBV24-1 few TGTGCCACCAGTGACCAGGGGGTCCTAGCCAAAAACATTCAGTACTTC CATSDQGVLAKNIQYF
NA TRBJ1-2 TRBV20-1 NA TGCACTGCTGGAACGACGGGGATAGGAGGCTACACCTTC CTAGTTGIGGYTF
TRBD2 TRBJ2-3 TRBV5-1 NA TGCGCCAGCAGCCGGGGGGTGGTAGGGTCAGATACGCAGTATTTT CASSRGVVGSDTQYF
TRBD2 TRBJ2-5 TRBV28 NA TGTGCCAGCAGCCGAACGAGGGCGGGGGGCCTGGGGGAGACCCAGTACTTC CASSRTRAGGLGETQYF
NA TRBJ2-7 TRBV6-5 few TGTGCCAGCAGTTACCTGGCAGGGCGAGGCGAGCAGTACTTC CASSYLAGRGEQYF
NA TRBJ2-3 TRBV5-4 few TGTGCCAGCAGCCCGCCTGGGGGTCGTTCAGATACGCAGTATTTT CASSPPGGRSDTQYF
NA TRBJ1-5 TRBV7-2 NA TGTGCCAGCAGCTCCTCAAACAGGGCCGGTCAGCCCCAGCATTTT CASSSSNRAGQPQHF
TRBD1 TRBJ1-2 TRBV29-1 NA TGCAGCGTTCAGGGGGGGGACGGCTACACCTTC CSVQGGDGYTF
NA TRBJ2-3 TRBV11-2 NA TGTGCCAGCAGCTTAGGTCCCCGACTAGCAGATACGCAGTATTTT CASSLGPRLADTQYF
NA TRBJ1-5 TRBV6-6 NA TGTGCCAGCGAAGGGAGCAATCAGCCCCAGCATTTT CASEGSNQPQHF
NA TRBJ2-7 TRBV7-2 many TGTGCCAGCAGCCCACGGGGCGGCTACGAGCAGTACTTC CASSPRGGYEQYF
NA TRBJ1-6 TRBV20-1 NA TGCAGTGCTAGAGTTGGCCAGATAGATTCACCCCTCCACTTT CSARVGQIDSPLHF
NA TRBJ2-5 TRBV5-1 NA TGCGCCAGCAGCCTCCAGGTTGGGTGGGGAGAGACCCAGTACTTC CASSLQVGWGETQYF
NA TRBJ2-7 TRBV4-3 NA TGCGCCAGCAGCCAATACCGGGACGGCTACTACGAGCAGTACTTC CASSQYRDGYYEQYF
TRBD2 TRBJ2-2 TRBV6-5 NA TGTGCCAGCAGCCCAGCTGCGGGAGCCACCGGGGAGCTGTTTTTT CASSPAAGATGELFF
TRBD1 TRBJ1-5 TRBV6-2/TRBV6-3 NA TGTGCCAGCAGGTTAACAGGGGATCAGCCCCAGCATTTT CASRLTGDQPQHF